Listed here are 23 T cell receptor beta chains from one sample, sequenced in a study of Ad26.COV2.S vaccination and SARS-CoV-2 variants. Assay used: immunoSEQ multiplex PCR; TCRdb lists only in-frame clones, some missing. The sample lists 400,000 to 450,000 clones; around 92% were seen once. Treatment reported: some 20 received Ad26.COV2.S at low or high dose, single or two shots; 5 received placebo; per-sample allocation not given. Sampling was done on day 63 after the first vaccine or placebo injection. The starting material was peripheral blood, obtained in a trial of Ad26.COV2.S vaccine versus placebo. Source of these receptors: a person aged 18-60 years who received the Ad26.COV2.S COVID-19 vaccine or a placebo.

The rearrangement uses TRBV27 and TRBJ2-1; TRBD1 aligns across 10 bases. Germline V gene lookup returns CDR1 MNHEY and CDR2 SMNVEV (reference sequence). This CDR3 region has 15 residues. Trimming removed 7 bases from V and 9 bases from J; junction bases left unmatched: 12. The CDR3 region has the DNA TGTGCCAGCACCGAGACAGGGGGCGTTGTTACTGAGCAGTTCTTC. It codes for CASTETGGVVTEQFF.

This clone turned up a few times. The genes are TRBV28 and TRBJ1-2, with D uncertain. The germline V gene has CDR1 MDHEN and CDR2 SYDVKM. This CDR3 has 14 amino acids. V lost 4 bases and J lost 8, with 17 bases in between. The CDR3 is CASSSRGRAPGYTF. Here the CDR3 DNA reads TGTGCCAGCAGTTCCCGTGGGCGGGCTCCCGGCTACACCTTC.

This clone was counted between two and nine times. The chain links TRBV5-4 to TRBJ2-1, with a weak D call TRBD1 (5 bases). CDR1 SGHNT and CDR2 YYREEE come from the germline V gene (reference sequence). V lost 5 bases and J 7 bases, leaving 19 bases between the germline ends. The CDR3 has 15 residues. CDR3 loop: CASSTGISLMNEQFF. In DNA form, the CDR3 reads TGTGCCAGCAGTACAGGTATTAGTCTTATGAATGAGCAGTTCTTC.

This chain joins TRBV5-1 and TRBJ1-5; TRBD1 is a possible D gene (6 bases). Germline V gene sequence: CDR1 SGHRS, CDR2 YFSETQ. CDR3 length: 15 amino acids. V lost 1 base and J lost 1, with 9 bases in between. In DNA, the CDR3 is TGCGCCAGCAGCTTGAGGGGGGCAAGCAATCAGCCCCAGCATTTT. Translation gives CASSLRGASNQPQHF.

The V gene is TRBV7-2, the J gene TRBJ1-4; D might be TRBD1 (5 bases). V gave up 2 bases and J gave up 5 bases, with 18 bases separating them. Germline V gene sequence: CDR1 SGHTA, CDR2 FQGNSA. The CDR3 loop spans 17 amino acids. The CDR3 coding sequence is TGTGCCAGCAGCTTACGACCTCCTTTTGGGGACAATGAAAAACTGTTTTTT. Translated, it gives CASSLRPPFGDNEKLFF.

The V and J genes are TRBV6-6 and TRBJ1-2, with D uncertain. Germline lookup yields CDR1 MNHNY and CDR2 SVGAGI (reference sequence). CDR3 length equals 15 residues. Trimming left V 4 bases short and J 6 bases short, with 18 bases between. The CDR3 here is CASSSLGPRGDGYTF. CDR3 bases: TGTGCCAGCAGTTCCCTAGGGCCGCGGGGAGATGGCTACACCTTC.

The chain has TRBV6-2 or TRBV6-3 and TRBJ2-1; TRBD2 aligns across 10 bases. This CDR3 region has 15 residues. The J segment lost 9 bases and the V segment lost 4 bases, leaving 9 bases of the junction unmatched. The germline V gene encodes CDR1 MNHEY and CDR2 SVGEGT. CDR3 region: CASSFAAGGRIEQFF. CDR3 nucleotides: TGTGCCAGCAGTTTCGCAGCGGGGGGGCGTATTGAGCAGTTCTTC.

The J gene is TRBJ2-2, the V gene TRBV6-2 or TRBV6-3; TRBD1 is a possible D gene (5 bases). The V gene's germline CDR1 is MNHEY and CDR2 SVGEGT. With 4 bases removed from V and 1 base from J, the gap between germline ends came to 13 bases. The CDR3 sequence is 16 residues long. The CDR3 nucleotides read TGTGCCAGCAGTTCGTTCGACAGACTGAACACCGGGGAGCTGTTTTTT. Amino acid sequence: CASSSFDRLNTGELFF.

This clone has more than one count but fewer than ten. V gene TRBV4-1 combines with J gene TRBJ1-3, with 7 bases identical to TRBD1. With 3 bases clipped from V and 4 bases from J, the junction kept 9 bases outside the gene matches. The CDR3 length is 16 residues. The germline V gene encodes CDR1 MGHRA and CDR2 YSYEKL. CDR3 residues: CASSHLGQGVGNTIYF. CDR3 sequence (DNA): TGCGCCAGCAGCCATCTGGGCCAGGGGGTCGGAAACACCATATATTTT.

V and J are TRBV7-6 and TRBJ1-1, with D hard to call. V lost 4 bases and J lost 6, with 9 bases in between. There are 12 residues in the CDR3. Germline loops: CDR1 SGHVS, CDR2 FNYEAQ. The CDR3 spells CASSSNLAEAFF. CDR3 nucleotides: TGTGCCAGCAGCTCGAATTTGGCTGAAGCTTTCTTT.

This chain uses TRBV27 with TRBJ1-1; 7 bases fit TRBD1. V was clipped by 3 bases and J by 4 bases; unmatched bases: 5. The CDR3 has 14 residues. CDR1 MNHEY and CDR2 SMNVEV come from the germline V gene (reference sequence). CDR3 residues: CASSFGSGGTEAFF. The CDR3 DNA reads TGTGCCAGCAGTTTCGGGTCAGGGGGCACTGAAGCTTTCTTT.

The chain uses TRBV13 and TRBJ1-3, with 7 bases lining up with TRBD1. Unmatched junction bases numbered 14, after V lost 6 bases and J lost 0 bases. The CDR3 loop spans 18 amino acids. Germline CDR1 PRHDT, CDR2 FYEKMQ (reference sequence). CDR3 nucleotides: TGTGCCAGCAGATTTACAGGGGACTACATATCCTCTGGAAACACCATATATTTT. Amino acid sequence: CASRFTGDYISSGNTIYF.

This clone was detected only a few times. The chain combines TRBV19 with TRBJ1-2, with TRBD1 as a possible D gene (6 bases). Germline loops: CDR1 LNHDA, CDR2 SQIVND (reference sequence). This CDR3 is 12 amino acids long. Trimming shortened V by 9 bases and J by 3 bases, and 11 bases separated the two germline ends. The CDR3 reads CASGAGDYGYTF. CDR3 bases: TGTGCCAGCGGGGCAGGGGACTATGGCTACACCTTC.

This clone appeared a few times. The J gene is TRBJ1-1, the V gene TRBV27, with D maybe TRBD1 (6 bases). From germline, CDR1 is MNHEY and CDR2 SMNVEV (reference sequence). Trimming stripped 4 bases from V and 1 base from J, with 19 bases between. The CDR3 is made up of 17 amino acids. The CDR3, as DNA: TGTGCCAGCAGTTCCCCGAGGGGGGCGAAGACGAACACTGAAGCTTTCTTT. Translated: CASSSPRGAKTNTEAFF.

The rearrangement uses TRBV19 and TRBJ1-4; D is unclear. Germline lookup yields CDR1 LNHDA and CDR2 SQIVND (reference sequence). V shed 0 bases and J shed 7 bases, with 9 bases lying between them. CDR3 length equals 14 residues. CDR3 nucleotides: TGTGCCAGTAGTATAGATCTTGGCGGTGAAAAACTGTTTTTT. Translating gives CASSIDLGGEKLFF.

The J gene is TRBJ1-2, the V gene TRBV11-2, with D possibly matching TRBD1 (5 bases). The V gene's germline CDR1 is SGHAT and CDR2 FQNNGV. This CDR3 comprises 19 residues. Trimming pared 5 bases from V and 4 bases from J, leaving 29 bases between. The DNA for the CDR3 is TGTGCCAGCAGCCACTTTCTCGGGACTCCCGAGCCCCGGACCTATGGCTACACCTTC. Encoded protein: CASSHFLGTPEPRTYGYTF.

The chain combines TRBV29-1 with TRBJ2-1, with a weak D call TRBD1 (7 bases). Trimming left V 7 bases short and J 5 bases short, with 18 bases between. The CDR3 has 14 residues. Per the germline V gene, CDR1 is SQVTM and CDR2 is ANQGSEA. Written as DNA, the CDR3 is TGCAGCGGAAGACAGGGAGGATTCGACAATGAGCAGTTCTTC. It translates to CSGRQGGFDNEQFF.

For this clone: This sample also contains other DNA sequences that code for the same CDR3. This rearrangement joins TRBV19 to TRBJ2-7, with 9 nucleotides matching TRBD1. The CDR3 is 14 residues long. J gave up 3 bases and V 9 bases, and 9 bases lay outside the gene matches. Germline CDR1 and CDR2: LNHDA and SQIVND (reference sequence). The CDR3 loop reads CASSAGTGSYEQYF. The CDR3, as DNA: TGTGCCAGCAGCGCCGGGACAGGGAGCTACGAGCAGTACTTC.

This clone came up once. The rearrangement links TRBV18 to TRBJ2-3; D gene unclear. The CDR3 extends over 13 amino acids. Trimming stripped 5 bases from V and 0 bases from J, with 6 bases between. Germline V gene lookup returns CDR1 KGHSH and CDR2 LQKENI. The CDR3 region is CASSDTSTDTQYF. The CDR3 DNA reads TGTGCCAGCTCAGACACTAGCACAGATACGCAGTATTTT. The complete variable domain, with remaining parts taken from reference TRBV18 and TRBJ2-3, reads NAGVMQNPRHLVRRRGQEARLRCSPMKGHSHVYWYRQLPEEGLKFMVYLQKENIIDESGMPKERFSAEFPKEGPSILRIQQVVRGDSAAYFCASSDTSTDTQYFGPGTRLTVL.

The chain carries TRBV4-3 and TRBJ1-5; D ambiguous. The V and J ends lost 0 bases and 5 bases respectively, with 11 bases between them. CDR1 and CDR2 (germline): LGHNA, YSLEER. The CDR3 covers 15 residues. Written as DNA, the CDR3 is TGCGCCAGCAGCCAAGATATGGGGTCCGATCAGCCCCAGCATTTT. As protein: CASSQDMGSDQPQHF.

The V call is TRBV20-1, the J call TRBJ2-7, with D possibly TRBD2 on 5 matching bases. V lost 3 bases, J lost 6 bases, and 18 bases lay in between. CDR3 size: 14 residues. Germline V gene lookup returns CDR1 DFQATT and CDR2 SNEGSKA (reference sequence). The CDR3 DNA reads TGCAGTGCTAGTGTTGGCCGAGGAGGCGGCGAGCAGTACTTC. This codes for CSASVGRGGGEQYF.

As DNA, the CDR3 is TGCGCCAGCAGCCTGACTAGTGGGTCTGAAGCTTTCTTT. Amino acid sequence: CASSLTSGSEAFF. The chain joins TRBV4-3 to TRBJ1-1; no firm D call. V was clipped by 4 bases and J by 6 bases, with 12 bases between them. CDR1 is LGHNA, CDR2 YSLEER, per germline. This CDR3 contains 13 residues.

This chain uses TRBV15 with TRBJ2-7, with no clear D. V was cut by 5 bases and J by 1 base, with 12 bases left in between. The CDR3 consists of 14 residues. In germline, CDR1 is LNHNV, CDR2 YYDKDF (reference sequence). The CDR3 here is CATSRYTNSYEQYF. The DNA for the CDR3 is TGTGCCACCAGCCGATACACTAATTCCTACGAGCAGTACTTC.